The 3 T cell receptor beta chains below were found in one sample sequenced in a study of T cells in Graves' hyperthyroidism and ophthalmopathy. From RNA transcripts, TCR beta CDR3 regions were amplified. Primed by the HTBI set, a first-round RT-PCR was run on the TCR CDR3. Using its own MiXCR run on the multiplex PCR reads, TCRdb lists one record per CDR3 protein. The sample consists of more than 300,000 distinct CDR3 sequences, approximately 15% of them appearing once. Sequenced: blood. Source of these receptors: a woman aged 60 to 75 with Graves' hyperthyroidism.

This clonotype showed up many times. V and J are TRBV5-8 and TRBJ1-5; 11 bases map to TRBD1. J was trimmed by 6 bases and V by 4 bases; bases with no gene match: 3. Germline CDR1 is SGHTS and CDR2 is YDEGEE. This CDR3 has 14 amino acids. The CDR3 DNA is TGTGCCAGCAGCGCGGGACAGGGGGTTCAGCCCCAGCATTTT. Residues: CASSAGQGVQPQHF.

This clonotype was seen more than once but under ten times. This may arise from a read error, as a much more abundant clone is one base away. V gene TRBV2 combines with J gene TRBJ2-3; D is undetermined. V was shortened by 7 bases and J by 4 bases, with 15 bases between the two germline ends. CDR3 length: 14 amino acids. Germline CDR1 reads SNHLY; CDR2 reads FYNNEI. The CDR3 nucleotides are TGTGCCAGCAAGGACGACCGAAGGGCAGATACGCAGTATTTT. As protein: CASKDDRRADTQYF.

The rearrangement joins TRBV29-1 to TRBJ1-1; 8 bases line up with TRBD1. The germline CDR1 and CDR2 sequences are SQVTM and ANQGSEA. Trimming took 6 bases from V and 3 from J; bases not matched to a gene: 3. The CDR3 sequence is 12 residues long. The chain's CDR3 is CSVQQGDTEAFF. As DNA, the CDR3 is TGCAGCGTCCAACAGGGGGACACTGAAGCTTTCTTT.